This T cell receptor beta chain was profiled in a study of T cells in Graves' hyperthyroidism and ophthalmopathy. Study-wide context: Once the initial diagnosis was made, peripheral blood was obtained before any treatment. Study-wide findings and caveats: It was a median about 7.1 months before onset that the model predicted ophthalmopathy. Researchers found most expanded thyroid clonotypes above 0.001 in blood as well.

V gave up 5 bases and J gave up 0 bases, with 12 bases separating them. The CDR3 is 15 amino acids. This clonotype was seen ten or more times. Its antigen is undetermined. Amplification targeted TCR beta CDR3 regions from RNA transcripts. When the TCR CDR3 underwent first-round RT-PCR, the HTBI primer set was used. Each CDR3 protein is one row after TCRdb ran MiXCR on the multiplex PCR reads. The repertoire has approximately 570,000 distinct CDR3 sequences, approximately 20% of them found once; the top ten carry 45% to 50%. The source is a man aged 35 to 55 with Graves' ophthalmopathy. This sequence joins TRBV12-3 or TRBV12-4 and TRBJ2-3; D remains unclear. The sample was blood. The CDR3 bases are TGTGCCAGCAGTCCATCTGATGCTAGCACAGATACGCAGTATTTT. It is translated as CASSPSDASTDTQYF.